Following are 28 T cell receptor beta chains from one sample sequenced in a study of cytomegalovirus exposure and HLA in healthy donors. With 60 Vbeta and 13 Jbeta primers, the PCR was carried out. Method: immunoSEQ multiplex PCR; TCRdb's copy keeps in-frame clones and lacks some. The sample lists about 180,000 clones; around 80% were seen once. Sample: PBMCs. The receptors stem from a girl aged 5 to 17 in good health and CMV-seropositive.

CDR3 in DNA: TGTGCCACCGAACCGGGACATAGCACAGATACGCAGTATTTT. This gives the protein CATEPGHSTDTQYF. V is TRBV19 and J is TRBJ2-3; weak D call: TRBD1 (6 bases). Germline CDR1 LNHDA, CDR2 SQIVND (reference sequence). V lost 10 bases and J lost 0, with 14 bases in between. The CDR3 has 14 residues.

The CDR3 spells CATLTSGHTDTQYF. The CDR3 DNA sequence: TGTGCCACCCTGACTAGCGGCCACACAGATACGCAGTATTTT. The rearrangement links TRBV27 to TRBJ2-3; 9 nucleotides line up with TRBD2. From germline, CDR1 is MNHEY and CDR2 SMNVEV (reference sequence). The CDR3 loop spans 14 amino acids. J was trimmed by 2 bases and V by 10 bases; bases with no gene match: 7.

The chain links TRBV7-3 to TRBJ2-6, with D perhaps matching TRBD1 (6 bases). Trimming shortened V by 2 bases and J by 1 base, and 9 bases separated the two germline ends. The length of the CDR3 is 16 residues. CDR1 and CDR2 from the germline V gene are SGHTA and FQGTGA. This CDR3 reads CASSLDRRSGANVLTF. The CDR3, as DNA: TGTGCCAGCAGCTTAGACAGGCGGTCTGGGGCCAACGTCCTGACTTTC. The full variable domain, completed using reference TRBV7-3 and TRBJ2-6, is GAGVSQTPSNKVTEKGKYVELRCDPISGHTALYWYRQSLGQGPEFLIYFQGTGAADDSGLPNDRFFAVRPEGSVSTLKIQRTERGDSAVYLCASSLDRRSGANVLTFGAGSRLTVL.

The chain carries TRBV29-1 and TRBJ2-1; TRBD1 agrees at 9 bases. The CDR3 runs to 14 residues. CDR1 is SQVTM and CDR2 is ANQGSEA in the germline V gene. J lost 9 bases, V lost 4 bases, and 10 bases had no gene match. The CDR3: CSVAQGAHSAEQFF. The CDR3 DNA reads TGCAGCGTTGCACAGGGGGCGCATTCGGCTGAGCAGTTCTTC.

The chain links TRBV10-1 to TRBJ2-7; a possible D gene is TRBD2 (6 bases). The CDR3 loop spans 14 amino acids. Trimming cost V 4 bases and J 5 bases, with 15 bases left between them. Germline V gene sequence: CDR1 WNHNN, CDR2 SYGVQD (reference sequence). CDR3 sequence (DNA): TGCGCCAGCAGTGGAGGACTAAGACGTGACGAGCAGTACTTC. Its translation: CASSGGLRRDEQYF.

CDR3 bases: TGTGCCAGCAGCCTGGGGGGTGGCGGGTCCTACGAGCAGTACTTC. Translating gives CASSLGGGGSYEQYF. This chain joins TRBV5-4 and TRBJ2-7; possible D gene TRBD2, 6 bases. In germline, CDR1 is SGHNT, CDR2 YYREEE (reference sequence). The length of the CDR3 is 15 residues. Trimming took 4 bases from V and 1 from J, leaving 15 bases between them.

V gene TRBV5-4 combines with J gene TRBJ2-2, with 7 nucleotides matching TRBD2. CDR3 length equals 17 residues. Germline lookup yields CDR1 SGHNT and CDR2 YYREEE (reference sequence). Trimming took 4 bases from V and 1 from J; bases not matched to a gene: 10. The DNA of the CDR3 is TGTGCCAGCAGCCCCAGGGAGGGTTATGGGAACACCGGGGAGCTGTTTTTT. Translated, it gives CASSPREGYGNTGELFF.

The J gene is TRBJ2-7, the V gene TRBV6-6; no definite D call. The CDR3 loop spans 15 amino acids. CDR1 is MNHNY, CDR2 SVGAGI, per germline (reference sequence). V lost 0 bases to trimming and J lost 3 bases, with 12 bases between them. CDR3 region: CASSYSSRRDYEQYF. Written as DNA, the CDR3 is TGTGCCAGCAGTTACTCGTCACGGAGAGACTACGAGCAGTACTTC.

The V gene is TRBV27, the J gene TRBJ1-2; tentative D call: TRBD1 (5 bases). V lost 2 bases, J lost 8 bases, and 9 bases lay in between. From germline, CDR1 is MNHEY and CDR2 SMNVEV (reference sequence). This CDR3 contains 12 residues. This CDR3 is CASSLQGGGYTF. In nucleotides, the CDR3 is TGTGCCAGCAGTTTACAGGGTGGCGGCTACACCTTC.

With regard to this clone: The same CDR3 arises from other DNA sequences in this sample as well. The chain carries TRBV4-1 and TRBJ2-1; D gene unclear. Per the germline V gene, CDR1 is MGHRA and CDR2 is YSYEKL. The CDR3 sequence is 14 residues long. Trimming removed 0 bases from V and 2 bases from J, with 5 bases in between. CDR3 protein: CASSQEGTYNEQFF. The CDR3 nucleotides are TGCGCCAGCAGCCAAGAGGGCACCTACAATGAGCAGTTCTTC.

V usage is TRBV25-1 and J usage is TRBJ1-4, with TRBD1 as a possible D gene (6 bases). The CDR3 covers 13 residues. The germline V gene encodes CDR1 MGHDK and CDR2 SYGVNS. V shed 8 bases and J shed 3 bases, with 10 bases lying between them. The CDR3 nucleotides read TGTGCCAGCTCCGGGACACCTAATGAAAAACTGTTTTTT. Amino acids: CASSGTPNEKLFF.

The gene calls are TRBV7-9 and TRBJ1-4; D is uncertain. This CDR3 spans 14 amino acids. From germline, CDR1 is SEHNR and CDR2 FQNEAQ (reference sequence). The V gene lost 6 bases and the J gene lost 6 bases, with 14 bases spanning the gap. CDR3 region: CASRGRRPDEKLFF. In nucleotides, the CDR3 is TGTGCCAGCAGGGGGAGGCGCCCCGATGAAAAACTGTTTTTT.

V is TRBV5-1 and J is TRBJ2-7; D call uncertain. The V end was cut by 0 bases, the J end by 3 bases, with 10 bases between. This CDR3 has 14 residues. Germline assignment: CDR1 SGHRS and CDR2 YFSETQ. The CDR3 DNA sequence: TGCGCCAGCAGCTTGGCCGAACAGAGCTACGAGCAGTACTTC. Translating it yields CASSLAEQSYEQYF.

The V gene is TRBV2, the J gene TRBJ2-1, with 7 nucleotides matching TRBD2. The CDR3 covers 14 residues. Germline loops: CDR1 SNHLY, CDR2 FYNNEI. The J segment lost 0 bases and the V segment lost 7 bases, leaving 3 bases of the junction unmatched. CDR3 region: CASNGRSSYNEQFF. The CDR3 bases are TGTGCCAGCAACGGGAGGAGCTCCTACAATGAGCAGTTCTTC. Combining the CDR3 with reference TRBV2 and TRBJ2-1 gives the whole variable domain EPEVTQTPSHQVTQMGQEVILRCVPISNHLYFYWYRQILGQKVEFLVSFYNNEISEKSEIFDDQFSVERPDGSNFTLKIRSTKLEDSAMYFCASNGRSSYNEQFFGPGTRLTVL.

CDR3 residues: CASSYGLENEQYF. The CDR3 DNA follows: TGTGCCAGCAGTTACGGACTAGAAAACGAGCAGTACTTC. The V call is TRBV6-6, the J call TRBJ2-7; 7 bases line up with TRBD2. The V and J ends lost 2 bases and 5 bases, in that order; junction bases with no gene match: 3. CDR3 length: 13 amino acids. Germline V gene data show CDR1 as MNHNY and CDR2 as SVGAGI (reference sequence).

This chain uses TRBV27 with TRBJ2-7; TRBD2 might be the D (5 bases). Trimming pared 2 bases from V and 2 bases from J, leaving 13 bases between. This CDR3 contains 15 residues. Germline CDR1 reads MNHEY; CDR2 reads SMNVEV (reference sequence). CDR3 DNA sequence: TGTGCCAGCAGTTTAAAGAGGGAAATTGCCTACGAGCAGTACTTC. Residues: CASSLKREIAYEQYF.

For the CDR3, the DNA is TGTGCCAGCAGCAGGGAACCTGGAAACACCATATATTTT. This translates into CASSREPGNTIYF. This sequence joins TRBV6-5 and TRBJ1-3; maybe TRBD1 (5 bases). This CDR3 comprises 13 residues. Germline V gives CDR1 MNHEY, CDR2 SVGAGI. Trimming removed 6 bases from V and 2 bases from J, with 8 bases in between.

The chain recombines TRBV11-2 with TRBJ2-1; 7 bases align to TRBD2. This CDR3 is built from 12 residues. The ends lost 6 bases at V and 6 bases at J; junction bases unmatched: 2. From germline, CDR1 is SGHAT and CDR2 FQNNGV. The CDR3 sequence: CASRGLGNEQFF. In DNA form, the CDR3 reads TGTGCCAGCAGAGGACTAGGCAATGAGCAGTTCTTC.

The chain carries TRBV5-1 and TRBJ2-1, with 7 bases matching TRBD2. The CDR3 sequence is 13 residues long. The J segment lost 9 bases and the V segment lost 5 bases, leaving 8 bases of the junction unmatched. Germline V gene lookup returns CDR1 SGHRS and CDR2 YFSETQ. CDR3 residues: CASSRTSEGEQFF. Written as DNA, the CDR3 is TGCGCCAGCAGTCGTACTAGCGAAGGTGAGCAGTTCTTC.

The genes are TRBV30 and TRBJ1-4; D is uncertain. V was clipped by 0 bases and J by 7 bases, with 24 bases between them. Germline CDR1 GTSNPN, CDR2 SVGIG (reference sequence). This CDR3 has 18 amino acids. The CDR3 sequence is CAWSVRAWARSGSEKLFF. The CDR3 nucleotides read TGTGCCTGGAGTGTAAGGGCCTGGGCTAGGTCTGGGAGTGAAAAACTGTTTTTT.

This clone was counted once. The chain couples TRBV27 to TRBJ2-3; 11 positions match TRBD2. Per the germline V gene, CDR1 is MNHEY and CDR2 is SMNVEV (reference sequence). The J segment lost 0 bases and the V segment lost 5 bases, leaving 4 bases of the junction unmatched. There are 16 residues in the CDR3. DNA for the CDR3: TGTGCCAGCAGTAAACTAGCGGGAGCGAGCACAGATACGCAGTATTTT. It is translated as CASSKLAGASTDTQYF.

The CDR3 region is CASTFLLYNEQFF. The CDR3 nucleotides are TGTGCCAGCACCTTTCTACTTTACAATGAGCAGTTCTTC. V is TRBV7-2 and J is TRBJ2-1; D unresolved. Trimming took 7 bases from V and 4 from J, leaving 11 bases between them. Germline CDR1 is SGHTA and CDR2 is FQGNSA. CDR3 length: 13 amino acids.

The V call is TRBV27, the J call TRBJ2-2; D ambiguous. The V and J ends lost 1 base and 4 bases respectively, with 7 bases between them. The length of the CDR3 is 14 residues. Per the germline V gene, CDR1 is MNHEY and CDR2 is SMNVEV (reference sequence). CDR3 DNA: TGTGCCAGCAGTTTATGGAGTCTCACCGGGGAGCTGTTTTTT. Its translation is CASSLWSLTGELFF.

This clone showed up just a few times. This chain joins TRBV30 and TRBJ2-2; D is ambiguous. Trimming shortened V by 2 bases and J by 6 bases, and 13 bases separated the two germline ends. This CDR3 has 14 amino acids. The V gene's germline CDR1 is GTSNPN and CDR2 SVGIG (reference sequence). In DNA form, the CDR3 reads TGTGCCTGGAGTCCTAGTTCGGTTCCCGGGGAGCTGTTTTTT. This gives the protein CAWSPSSVPGELFF. The full variable domain, completed using reference TRBV30 and TRBJ2-2, is SQTIHQWPATLVQPVGSPLSLECTVEGTSNPNLYWYRQAAGRGLQLLFYSVGIGQISSEVPQNLSASRPQDRQFILSSKKLLLSDSGFYLCAWSPSSVPGELFFGEGSRLTVL.

The chain links TRBV30 to TRBJ1-5; the match to TRBD1 covers 7 bases. V shed 2 bases and J 7 bases; nucleotides not matched to a gene: 5. Germline V CDR1 and CDR2: GTSNPN, SVGIG (reference sequence). CDR3 length equals 13 residues. CDR3 in amino acids: CAWSQGGGQPQHF. Written as DNA, the CDR3 is TGTGCCTGGAGTCAAGGGGGCGGACAGCCCCAGCATTTT.

The rearrangement links TRBV4-2 to TRBJ2-2, with 8 nucleotides matching TRBD2. The CDR3 is 16 residues long. CDR1 LGHNA and CDR2 YNFKEQ come from the germline V gene. With 0 bases clipped from V and 5 bases from J, the junction kept 5 bases outside the gene matches. CDR3 sequence (DNA): TGTGCCAGCAGCCAAGATCCGGCGGGGGGAACCGGGGAGCTGTTTTTT. Protein: CASSQDPAGGTGELFF.

The chain recombines TRBV7-6 with TRBJ2-7; D gene ambiguous. CDR3 length equals 13 residues. Germline CDR1 SGHVS, CDR2 FNYEAQ. The V end was cut by 5 bases, the J end by 0 bases, with 8 bases between. CDR3: CASSETVSYEQYF. Here the CDR3 DNA reads TGTGCCAGCAGCGAAACAGTCTCCTACGAGCAGTACTTC.

This clone was seen only a few times. The chain links TRBV4-3 to TRBJ2-7, with D possibly TRBD1 on 5 matching bases. Germline V gene lookup returns CDR1 LGHNA and CDR2 YSLEER. Trimming stripped 1 base from V and 3 bases from J, with 10 bases between. The CDR3 contains 14 residues. Here the CDR3 DNA reads TGCGCCAGCAGCCAAGGACGGACATACTACGAGCAGTACTTC. Amino acids: CASSQGRTYYEQYF.